This T cell receptor beta chain derives from a study of T cell clonotyping in hematopoietic cell transplantation. This clone showed up just a few times. Generated by immunoSEQ multiplex PCR, the TCRdb table keeps only in-frame clones and is missing some. The table includes approximately 20,000 clones, around 85% detected once. The CDR3 spans 14 residues. Germline values: CDR1 MGHRA, CDR2 YSYEKL. The ends were cut back, 5 bases at V and 0 bases at J, with 10 bases in the middle. This TCR was sampled from a man in his sixties in good health. Some clones in this sample may be carry-over from other donors' samples. The chain carries TRBV4-1 and TRBJ1-1; the D gene is possibly TRBD1 (5 bases). The sequencing sample was made of peripheral blood mononuclear cells. In nucleotides, the CDR3 is TGCGCCAGCAGCGACAGTAGCATGAACACTGAAGCTTTCTTT. This sequence encodes CASSDSSMNTEAFF.